This TCR beta chain was documented in a study of blood T cell repertoires in COVID-19. Study background: COVID-19 samples collected from the United States, Italy and Spain covered acute and convalescent phases. Sample material is recorded as cDNA or gDNA derived from T cells, B-cell-depleted T cells, or PBMCs.

As processed by the authors: Amplified reference gene primers provided the basis for estimating nucleated cell counts. Sequenced by immunoSEQ multiplex PCR; TCRdb stores in-frame clones only, minus some. V and J calls plus clone size are reproduced from that table; the DNA served to infer D and trimming. The table lists hundreds of thousands of clones, 89% of them singletons. Per germline, CDR1 SGHTA and CDR2 FQGNSA. This CDR3 is built from 14 residues. With V trimmed by 1 base and J by 7 bases, 5 bases remained unmatched. Input material: peripheral blood. V is TRBV7-2 and J is TRBJ1-1; 8 bases fit TRBD1. The TCR originated in a woman aged 55-69 years with acute or convalescent COVID-19. CDR3 DNA sequence: TGTGCCAGCAGCTTAGTCCGAGGGACAGGTGAAGCTTTCTTT. Its translation: CASSLVRGTGEAFF.